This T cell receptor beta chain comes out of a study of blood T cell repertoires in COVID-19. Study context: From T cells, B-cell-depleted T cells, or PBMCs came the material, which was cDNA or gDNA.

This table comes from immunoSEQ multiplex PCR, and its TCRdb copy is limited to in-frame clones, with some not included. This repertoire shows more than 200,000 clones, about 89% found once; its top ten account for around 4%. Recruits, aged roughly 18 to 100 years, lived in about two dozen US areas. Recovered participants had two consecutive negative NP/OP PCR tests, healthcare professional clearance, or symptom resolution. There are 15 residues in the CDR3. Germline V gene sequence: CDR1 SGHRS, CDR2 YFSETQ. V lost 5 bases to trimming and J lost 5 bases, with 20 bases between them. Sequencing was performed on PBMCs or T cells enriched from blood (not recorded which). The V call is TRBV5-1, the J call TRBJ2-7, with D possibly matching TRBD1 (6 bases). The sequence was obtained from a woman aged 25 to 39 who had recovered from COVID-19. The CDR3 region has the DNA TGCGCCAGCAGAGAAAGTATTTACAGGGAACACGAGCAGTACTTC. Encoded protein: CASRESIYREHEQYF.